The 10 T cell receptor beta chains below all came from one sample that was sequenced in a study of blood T cell repertoires in COVID-19. Clones were read by immunoSEQ multiplex PCR, and TCRdb kept only the in-frame ones, dropping some. The sample comprises about 150,000 clones, 79% of which are singletons, and around 8.7% rests with the top ten. Input material: peripheral blood. Receptors originate from a man aged 50 to 59 with active or convalescent COVID-19.

The V gene is TRBV9, the J gene TRBJ2-2; no reliable D call. V shed 7 bases and J shed 1 base, with 8 bases lying between them. This CDR3 spans 13 amino acids. Per the germline V gene, CDR1 is SGDLS and CDR2 is YYNGEE. This CDR3 is CASVPGNTGELFF. CDR3 coding DNA: TGTGCCAGCGTCCCAGGGAACACCGGGGAGCTGTTTTTT.

The chain combines TRBV10-2 with TRBJ1-1; the D gene is possibly TRBD1 (5 bases). This CDR3 has 13 amino acids. Germline V gene sequence: CDR1 WSHSY, CDR2 SAAADI. V lost 4 bases and J 5 bases, leaving 11 bases between the germline ends. Written as DNA, the CDR3 is TGCGCCAGCAGTGGACAGCCGAGGACTGAAGCTTTCTTT. Protein product: CASSGQPRTEAFF.

The chain links TRBV15 to TRBJ1-1; 8 nucleotides line up with TRBD1. Germline V gives CDR1 LNHNV, CDR2 YYDKDF (reference sequence). This CDR3 region has 13 residues. V lost 8 bases, J lost 3 bases, and 5 bases stayed unmatched. CDR3 bases: TGTGCCACCGTACAACAGGGGGACACTGAAGCTTTCTTT. Its translation: CATVQQGDTEAFF.

Here the CDR3 reads CASKFGADSYNEQFF. The CDR3 coding sequence is TGTGCCAGCAAATTTGGGGCAGACTCCTACAATGAGCAGTTCTTC. The V gene is TRBV3-1 (or the pseudogene TRBV3-2), the J gene TRBJ2-1, with D possibly being TRBD1 (5 bases). The CDR3 contains 15 residues. V lost 7 bases and J lost 0, with 13 bases in between. Germline-derived CDR1 and CDR2 are LGHDT and YNNKEL (reference sequence).

This clone was picked up a small number of times. The chain links TRBV10-3 to TRBJ2-2; 7 nucleotides line up with TRBD2. This CDR3 has 16 amino acids. Germline CDR1 reads ENHRY; CDR2 reads SYGVKD. V shed 0 bases, J shed 1 base, and the junction held 2 bases outside the gene matches. The CDR3 DNA reads TGTGCCATCAGTGAGTCGGGGGGGATGAACACCGGGGAGCTGTTTTTT. Its translation is CAISESGGMNTGELFF.

This chain joins TRBV5-1 and TRBJ2-3; 8 nucleotides align to TRBD2. The V segment lost 0 bases and the J segment 0 bases; nucleotides outside the gene matches: 3. This CDR3 has 16 amino acids. Germline CDR1 reads SGHRS; CDR2 reads YFSETQ. CDR3 DNA: TGCGCCAGCAGCTTGGGGCCTAGCGGGAGCACAGATACGCAGTATTTT. This sequence encodes CASSLGPSGSTDTQYF.

The chain employs TRBV7-3 and TRBJ2-3, with 12 nucleotides matching TRBD2. J lost 5 bases, V lost 3 bases, and 9 bases had no gene match. Per the germline V gene, CDR1 is SGHTA and CDR2 is FQGTGA. The CDR3 totals 17 residues. The chain's CDR3 is CASSFHGGLAGKDTQYF. CDR3 coding DNA: TGTGCCAGCAGCTTTCACGGAGGACTAGCGGGAAAAGATACGCAGTATTTT.

V and J are TRBV24-1 and TRBJ2-7, with D possibly being TRBD1 (5 bases). Trimming removed 4 bases at V and 0 bases at J, with 6 bases between. The CDR3 runs 13 residues. Germline V lookup: CDR1 KGHDR, CDR2 SFDVKD. The CDR3 bases are TGTGCCACCAGTGACGACAGCTCCTACGAGCAGTACTTC. This gives the protein CATSDDSSYEQYF.

The chain carries TRBV24-1 and TRBJ1-5; TRBD1 agrees at 7 bases. This CDR3 is 13 amino acids long. From germline, CDR1 is KGHDR and CDR2 SFDVKD. J was trimmed by 5 bases and V by 4 bases; bases with no gene match: 1. The DNA of the CDR3 is TGTGCCACCAGTGACAGGGGGGATCAGCCCCAGCATTTT. Residues: CATSDRGDQPQHF.

The V call is TRBV11-3, the J call TRBJ2-7, with D tentatively TRBD1 (5 bases). Germline CDR1 SGHNT, CDR2 YENEEA. The CDR3 spans 13 residues. Trimming cost V 3 bases and J 1 base, with 7 bases left between them. CDR3 protein: CASSFRGSYEQYF. The CDR3, as DNA: TGTGCCAGCAGCTTTAGGGGATCCTACGAGCAGTACTTC.